The clone carrying this T cell receptor beta chain was seen a single time. Samples had at least 6.5 million PBMCs isolated from them. The authors ran a second PCR of 7 to 11 cycles using a sample-barcoded 5' primer and a J-beta primer mix. TCRdb reanalysed the 5' RACE reads using MiXCR and keeps one entry per CDR3 protein. The table lists approximately 1.5 million distinct CDR3 sequences, almost 35% of them singletons. The data are from a study of blood T cells in healthy people across ages. The receptor's source is a woman in her 30s in good health. Source material: blood.

For the CDR3, the DNA is TGTGCCAGCAGCTTAAGGTCGTTGAACATTCAGTACTTC. Encoded protein: CASSLRSLNIQYF. The chain is built from TRBV7-3 and TRBJ2-4; no firm D call. This CDR3 is 13 amino acids long. The germline V gene has CDR1 SGHTA and CDR2 FQGTGA. V lost 1 base, J lost 7 bases, and 8 bases lay in between. The whole variable domain, remainder taken from reference TRBV7-3 and TRBJ2-4, is GAGVSQTPSNKVTEKGKYVELRCDPISGHTALYWYRQSLGQGPEFLIYFQGTGAADDSGLPNDRFFAVRPEGSVSTLKIQRTERGDSAVYLCASSLRSLNIQYFGAGTRLSVL.